The entry below gives a single T cell receptor beta chain sequence along with its context. TCRdb keeps only in-frame clones here, not all; method: immunoSEQ multiplex PCR. The sample holds 150,000 to 200,000 clones, 78% seen once. This specimen comes from a study of blood T cell repertoires in COVID-19. The CDR3 has 15 amino acids. The V gene lost 0 bases and the J gene lost 6 bases, with 11 bases spanning the gap. Germline V gene lookup returns CDR1 MDHEN and CDR2 SYDVKM. Sequenced material: PBMCs or T cells enriched from blood (not recorded which). The chain employs TRBV28 and TRBJ1-4, with D tentatively TRBD1 (5 bases). The sequence was obtained from a woman in her fifties or sixties who had recovered from COVID-19. CDR3: CASSLWQGGDEKLFF. The CDR3 region has the DNA TGTGCCAGCAGTTTATGGCAGGGTGGAGATGAAAAACTGTTTTTT.